This T cell receptor (beta chain) was retrieved from a study of blood T cells in healthy people across ages. CDR3 length equals 13 residues. V lost 4 bases and J 2 bases, leaving 12 bases between the germline ends. Germline V CDR1 and CDR2: DFQATT, SNEGSKA (reference sequence). Study-level results: As naive T cell percentage varied, TCR beta diversity correlated strongly with it.

Then a second PCR, running roughly 7 to 11 cycles, was carried out with a sample-barcoded 5' primer and a J-beta primer mix. Each CDR3 protein gets one entry after TCRdb re-called the 5' RACE reads with MiXCR. The sample yields 1.6 million or so distinct CDR3 sequences, about 35% seen once. With respect to this clonotype: Its antigen remains unknown.

Researchers collected about 9.1 milliliters of peripheral blood from every single donor. Total RNA was isolated from each sample in quantities of at least 6 micrograms. The sequencing input was blood. This TCR was sampled from a woman aged 30 to 39 in good health. The chain uses TRBV20-1 and TRBJ2-7; D remains ambiguous. CDR3 nucleotide sequence: TGCAGTGCTATGACGGACGGAACCTACGAGCAGTACTTC. Amino acid sequence: CSAMTDGTYEQYF.